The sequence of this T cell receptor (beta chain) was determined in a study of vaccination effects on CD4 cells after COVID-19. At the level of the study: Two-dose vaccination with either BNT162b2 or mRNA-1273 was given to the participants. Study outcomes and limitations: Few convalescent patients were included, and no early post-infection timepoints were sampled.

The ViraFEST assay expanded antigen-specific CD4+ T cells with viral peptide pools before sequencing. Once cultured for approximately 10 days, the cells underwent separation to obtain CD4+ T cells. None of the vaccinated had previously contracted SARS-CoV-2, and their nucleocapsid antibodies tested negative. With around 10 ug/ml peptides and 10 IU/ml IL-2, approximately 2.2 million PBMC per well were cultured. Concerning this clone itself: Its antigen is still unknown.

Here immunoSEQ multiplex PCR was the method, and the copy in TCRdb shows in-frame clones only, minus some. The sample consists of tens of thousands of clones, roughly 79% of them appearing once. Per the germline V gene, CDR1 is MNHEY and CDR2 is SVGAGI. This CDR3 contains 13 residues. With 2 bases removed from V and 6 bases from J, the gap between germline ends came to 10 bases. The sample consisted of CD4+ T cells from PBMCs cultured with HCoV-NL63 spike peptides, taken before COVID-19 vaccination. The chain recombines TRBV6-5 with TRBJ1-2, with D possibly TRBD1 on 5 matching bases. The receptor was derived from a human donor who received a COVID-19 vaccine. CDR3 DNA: TGTGCCAGCAGTTACAGGCAGGGCCATGGCTACACCTTC. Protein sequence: CASSYRQGHGYTF.